These 20 T cell receptor beta chains originate from one sample sequenced in a study of blood T cell repertoires in COVID-19. Sequenced by immunoSEQ multiplex PCR; TCRdb stores in-frame clones only, minus some. The table records tens of thousands of clones, 65% to 85% of them present only once. The sample taken for sequencing was peripheral blood. These receptors all come from a man in his sixties with acute or convalescent COVID-19.

The chain has TRBV5-1 and TRBJ1-1; 8 bases match TRBD1. This CDR3 region has 16 residues. Trimming took 4 bases from V and 4 from J; bases not matched to a gene: 12. Germline CDR1 and CDR2: SGHRS and YFSETQ. The CDR3 DNA follows: TGCGCCAGCAGCCTGACCCCGACAGGGGCGAGCACTGAAGCTTTCTTT. It is translated as CASSLTPTGASTEAFF.

The J gene is TRBJ2-7, the V gene TRBV6-2 or TRBV6-3, with D maybe TRBD2 (6 bases). The CDR3 loop spans 16 amino acids. From germline, CDR1 is MNHEY and CDR2 SVGEGT. V was pared by 5 bases and J by 4 bases, with 21 bases between. CDR3 in DNA: TGTGCCAGCAGTCCACTAGGAGCCGGACTAATTTACGAGCAGTACTTC. Translating it yields CASSPLGAGLIYEQYF.

The CDR3 spells CASALQGFTDTQYF. CDR3 DNA sequence: TGTGCCAGCGCCTTGCAGGGATTCACAGATACGCAGTATTTT. The J gene is TRBJ2-3, the V gene TRBV2, with a tentative D call TRBD1 (5 bases). Germline CDR1 SNHLY, CDR2 FYNNEI. The length of the CDR3 is 14 residues. Trimming took 8 bases from V and 2 from J, leaving 14 bases between them.

This rearrangement joins TRBV29-1 to TRBJ1-2; D gene ambiguous. Trimming took off 4 bases at V and 6 bases at J, with 12 bases between the two ends. The germline V gene encodes CDR1 SQVTM and CDR2 ANQGSEA. This CDR3 has 12 amino acids. The CDR3 nucleotides read TGCAGCGTTGGAACTAACCTTAATGGCTACACCTTC. It is translated as CSVGTNLNGYTF.

The chain joins TRBV2 to TRBJ1-2, with a tentative D call TRBD1 (6 bases). Between the trimmed V and J ends, which lost 6 bases and 6 bases, there was a span of 14 bases. The germline V gene encodes CDR1 SNHLY and CDR2 FYNNEI. The CDR3 extends over 13 amino acids. CDR3: CASSIQGSDGYTF. DNA for the CDR3: TGTGCCAGCAGCATACAGGGTAGCGATGGCTACACCTTC.

This rearrangement joins TRBV5-4 to TRBJ1-6; 7 nucleotides align to TRBD1. V shed 3 bases and J 9 bases; nucleotides not matched to a gene: 9. From germline, CDR1 is SGHNT and CDR2 YYREEE (reference sequence). The CDR3 spans 15 residues. The CDR3 here is CASSSGQSTISPLHF. The CDR3 DNA follows: TGTGCCAGCAGCTCGGGACAGTCCACAATTTCACCCCTCCACTTT.

The chain combines TRBV9 with TRBJ1-1, with a possible D match to TRBD1 (6 bases). Germline CDR1 is SGDLS and CDR2 is YYNGEE. The CDR3 spans 15 residues. The V gene lost 6 bases and the J gene lost 3 bases, with 18 bases spanning the gap. In nucleotides, the CDR3 is TGTGCCAGCACCGAATCTCTGGGACACCACACTGAAGCTTTCTTT. This sequence encodes CASTESLGHHTEAFF.

V gene TRBV19 combines with J gene TRBJ2-7, with 7 bases identical to TRBD2. The V segment lost 10 bases and the J segment 6 bases; nucleotides outside the gene matches: 12. Per germline, CDR1 LNHDA and CDR2 SQIVND (reference sequence). CDR3 length: 13 amino acids. The CDR3 bases are TGTGCCACCTCGGCGGGGGTCATGGCCGAGCAGTACTTC. Translating gives CATSAGVMAEQYF.

This chain links TRBV2 with TRBJ1-2; TRBD1 agrees at 12 bases. Germline V lookup: CDR1 SNHLY, CDR2 FYNNEI. CDR3 length: 14 residues. V trimming: 6 bases; J trimming: 8 bases; junction bases outside the gene matches: 7. This CDR3 reads CASSLGQGARGYTF. CDR3 nucleotides: TGTGCCAGCAGCCTGGGACAGGGGGCGCGAGGCTACACCTTC.

This clone was seen just once. The chain combines TRBV6-1 with TRBJ2-7, with TRBD1 as a possible D gene (6 bases). Germline lookup yields CDR1 MNHNS and CDR2 SASEGT. The CDR3 runs 15 residues. The V gene lost 2 bases and the J gene lost 1 base, with 12 bases spanning the gap. In DNA, the CDR3 is TGTGCCAGCAGTGAACAGGGGCGCCTATCCTACGAGCAGTACTTC. It specifies CASSEQGRLSYEQYF.

This chain links TRBV4-1 with TRBJ1-3; 9 bases are a match to TRBD1. After removal of 1 base from V and 0 bases from J, the junction contained 4 bases not matched to a gene. CDR1 MGHRA and CDR2 YSYEKL come from the germline V gene. This CDR3 contains 17 residues. This chain's CDR3 is CASSQGGQGYSGNTIYF. In DNA form, the CDR3 reads TGCGCCAGCAGCCAAGGGGGACAGGGCTACTCTGGAAACACCATATATTTT.

The gene calls are TRBV5-4 and TRBJ2-1; 12 bases agree with TRBD2. After removal of 5 bases from V and 6 bases from J, the junction contained 9 bases not matched to a gene. The CDR3 loop spans 16 amino acids. Germline V CDR1 and CDR2: SGHNT, YYREEE (reference sequence). The CDR3 loop is CASRQELAGGLNEQFF. The CDR3 coding sequence is TGTGCCAGCAGACAAGAACTAGCGGGGGGCCTCAATGAGCAGTTCTTC. Filled out from reference TRBV5-4 and TRBJ2-1, the complete variable domain reads ETGVTQSPTHLIKTRGQQVTLRCSSQSGHNTVSWYQQALGQGPQFIFQYYREEENGRGNFPPRFSGLQFPNYSSELNVNALELDDSALYLCASRQELAGGLNEQFFGPGTRLTVL.

As DNA, the CDR3 is TGCGCCAGCAGCCTGACGACAGGAACTTACACTGAAGCTTTCTTT. Translated, it gives CASSLTTGTYTEAFF. This sequence joins TRBV5-1 and TRBJ1-1; perhaps TRBD1 as D (6 bases). CDR3 length: 15 residues. The V end lost 4 bases, the J end lost 3 bases, and 16 bases lay between the germline ends. CDR1 is SGHRS and CDR2 is YFSETQ in the germline V gene.

The CDR3 is CASGHANYGYTF. The CDR3 coding sequence is TGTGCCAGCGGGCACGCTAACTATGGCTACACCTTC. The gene calls are TRBV7-8 and TRBJ1-2, with D unresolved. The CDR3 contains 12 residues. Germline lookup yields CDR1 SGHVS and CDR2 FQNEAQ. The V and J ends lost 8 bases and 0 bases respectively, with 7 bases between them.

The rearrangement joins TRBV19 to TRBJ1-1; no clear D. The CDR3 is 16 amino acids. Germline V gene lookup returns CDR1 LNHDA and CDR2 SQIVND (reference sequence). Trimming took off 4 bases at V and 2 bases at J, with 17 bases between the two ends. CDR3 nucleotides: TGTGCCAGTAGTACCCTTACTAGGCACGTTAACACTGAAGCTTTCTTT. Protein: CASSTLTRHVNTEAFF.

The rearrangement joins TRBV13 to TRBJ1-1, with TRBD1 as a possible D gene (5 bases). V gave up 5 bases and J gave up 1 base, with 14 bases separating them. This CDR3 spans 15 amino acids. Germline lookup yields CDR1 PRHDT and CDR2 FYEKMQ (reference sequence). CDR3: CASSEITTANTEAFF. The CDR3 nucleotides are TGTGCCAGCAGCGAGATCACGACAGCGAACACTGAAGCTTTCTTT.

The gene calls are TRBV5-4 and TRBJ1-1, with D unresolved. CDR3 length equals 14 residues. V lost 2 bases and J 1 base, leaving 9 bases between the germline ends. Germline lookup yields CDR1 SGHNT and CDR2 YYREEE (reference sequence). The CDR3 DNA sequence: TGTGCCAGCAGCTTTCAGGTAGGGAACACTGAAGCTTTCTTT. It specifies CASSFQVGNTEAFF.

The chain couples TRBV27 to TRBJ1-6; D is unresolved. CDR3 length equals 14 residues. The V end was cut by 4 bases, the J end by 8 bases, with 12 bases between. Germline V gene data show CDR1 as MNHEY and CDR2 as SMNVEV (reference sequence). The DNA for the CDR3 is TGTGCCAGCAGTTCATACGGAGCCCATTCACCCCTCCACTTT. Encoded protein: CASSSYGAHSPLHF.

The V call is TRBV18, the J call TRBJ2-7; 9 bases match TRBD1. The CDR3 loop spans 15 amino acids. Germline V lookup: CDR1 KGHSH, CDR2 LQKENI. The V gene end was trimmed by 4 bases and the J gene end by 3 bases; junction bases not matched to a gene: 7. The CDR3: CASSLFGGQGYEQYF. The CDR3 nucleotides are TGTGCCAGCTCACTATTCGGGGGACAGGGCTACGAGCAGTACTTC.

The V and J genes are TRBV12-5 and TRBJ1-5; possibly TRBD1 for D (6 bases). CDR1 is LGHNT and CDR2 is FRNRAP in the germline V gene. V was shortened by 3 bases and J by 7 bases, with 10 bases between the two germline ends. The CDR3 has 13 amino acids. The CDR3 nucleotides read TGTGCTAGTGGTTTCGAGGGGGGGCAGCCCCAGCATTTT. Translating it yields CASGFEGGQPQHF.